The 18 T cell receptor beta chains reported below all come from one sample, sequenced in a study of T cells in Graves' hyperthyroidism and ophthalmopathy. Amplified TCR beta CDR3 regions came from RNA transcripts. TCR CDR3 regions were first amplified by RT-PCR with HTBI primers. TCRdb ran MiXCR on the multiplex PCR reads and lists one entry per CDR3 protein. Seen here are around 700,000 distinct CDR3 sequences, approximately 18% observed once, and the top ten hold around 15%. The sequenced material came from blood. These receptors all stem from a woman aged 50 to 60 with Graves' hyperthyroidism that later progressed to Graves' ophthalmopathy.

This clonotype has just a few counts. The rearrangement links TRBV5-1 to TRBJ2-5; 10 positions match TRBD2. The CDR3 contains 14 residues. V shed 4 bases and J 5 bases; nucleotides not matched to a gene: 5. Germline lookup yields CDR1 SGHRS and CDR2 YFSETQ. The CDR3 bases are TGCGCCAGCAGCAAAACTAGCGGGGATGAGACCCAGTACTTC. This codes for CASSKTSGDETQYF.

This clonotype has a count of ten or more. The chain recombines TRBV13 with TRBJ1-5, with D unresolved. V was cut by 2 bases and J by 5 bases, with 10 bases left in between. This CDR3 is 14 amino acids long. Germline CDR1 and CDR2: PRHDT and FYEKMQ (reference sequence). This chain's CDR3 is CASSLFGPHQPQHF. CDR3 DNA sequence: TGTGCCAGCAGCTTATTCGGTCCTCATCAGCCCCAGCATTTT.

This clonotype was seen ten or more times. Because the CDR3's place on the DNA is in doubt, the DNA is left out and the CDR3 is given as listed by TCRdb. The CDR3 sequence: CASSTSGGGTGELFF. The chain employs TRBV27 and TRBJ2-2; the D call TRBD1 from the table was never checked on the DNA. From germline, CDR1 is MNHEY and CDR2 SMNVEV (reference sequence). A total of 15 residues make up the CDR3, ends included.

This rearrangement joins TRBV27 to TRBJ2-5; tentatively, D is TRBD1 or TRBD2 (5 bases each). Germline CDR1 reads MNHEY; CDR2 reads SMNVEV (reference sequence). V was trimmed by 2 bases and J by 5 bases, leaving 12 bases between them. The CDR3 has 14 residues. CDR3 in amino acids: CASSLLAEGETQYF. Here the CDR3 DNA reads TGTGCCAGCAGTTTACTTGCAGAGGGGGAGACCCAGTACTTC.

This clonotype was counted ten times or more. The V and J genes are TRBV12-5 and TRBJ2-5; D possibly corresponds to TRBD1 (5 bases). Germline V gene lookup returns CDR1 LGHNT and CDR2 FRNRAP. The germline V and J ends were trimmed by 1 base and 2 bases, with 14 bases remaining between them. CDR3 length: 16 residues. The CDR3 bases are TGTGCTAGTGGTTTGGGCTCCCCGAGACAGCAAGAGACCCAGTACTTC. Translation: CASGLGSPRQQETQYF.

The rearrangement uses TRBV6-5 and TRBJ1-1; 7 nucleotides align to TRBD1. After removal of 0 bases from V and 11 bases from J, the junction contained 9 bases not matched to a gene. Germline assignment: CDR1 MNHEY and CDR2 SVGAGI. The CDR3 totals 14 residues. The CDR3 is CASSYSTGRGVAFF. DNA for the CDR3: TGTGCCAGCAGTTACTCGACAGGCAGGGGGGTGGCTTTCTTT.

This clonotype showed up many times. This CDR3 reads CASSFKQYNEQFF. The CDR3 DNA reads as TGTGCCAGCAGCTTCAAACAGTACAATGAGCAGTTCTTC. V gene TRBV11-3 combines with J gene TRBJ2-1; no definite D call. Trimming shortened V by 3 bases and J by 4 bases, and 7 bases separated the two germline ends. Germline-derived CDR1 and CDR2 are SGHNT and YENEEA. This CDR3 is built from 13 residues.

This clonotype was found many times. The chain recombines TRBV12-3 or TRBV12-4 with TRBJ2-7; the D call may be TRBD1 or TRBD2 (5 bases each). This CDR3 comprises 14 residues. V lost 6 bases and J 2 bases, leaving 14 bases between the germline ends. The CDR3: CASSDRDGAYEQYF. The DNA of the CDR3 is TGTGCCAGCAGCGACCGGGACGGGGCCTACGAGCAGTACTTC.

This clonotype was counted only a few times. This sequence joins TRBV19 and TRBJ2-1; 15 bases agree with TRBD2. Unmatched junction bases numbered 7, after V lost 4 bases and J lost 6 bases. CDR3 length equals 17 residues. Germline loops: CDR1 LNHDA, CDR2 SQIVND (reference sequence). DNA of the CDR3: TGTGCCAGTAGTACCGGACTAGCGGGGGGGTCAGGCAATGAGCAGTTCTTC. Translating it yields CASSTGLAGGSGNEQFF.

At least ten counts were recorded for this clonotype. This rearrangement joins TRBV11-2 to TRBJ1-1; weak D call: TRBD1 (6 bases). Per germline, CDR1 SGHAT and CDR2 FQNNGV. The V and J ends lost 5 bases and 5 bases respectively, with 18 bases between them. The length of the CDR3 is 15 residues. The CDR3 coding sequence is TGTGCCAGCAGCCCTCTCCTTAGGGGGAGAACTGAAGCTTTCTTT. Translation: CASSPLLRGRTEAFF.

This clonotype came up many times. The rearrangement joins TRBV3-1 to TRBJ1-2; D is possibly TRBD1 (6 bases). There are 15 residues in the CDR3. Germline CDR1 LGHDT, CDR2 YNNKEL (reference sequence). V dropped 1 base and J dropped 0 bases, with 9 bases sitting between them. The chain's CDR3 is CASSQGGTPNYGYTF. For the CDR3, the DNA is TGTGCCAGCAGCCAAGGAGGGACACCTAACTATGGCTACACCTTC.

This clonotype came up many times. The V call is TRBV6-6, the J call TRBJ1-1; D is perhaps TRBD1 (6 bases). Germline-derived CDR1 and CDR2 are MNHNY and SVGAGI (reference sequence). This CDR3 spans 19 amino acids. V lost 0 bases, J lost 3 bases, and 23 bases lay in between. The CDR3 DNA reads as TGTGCCAGCAGTTACTCCCGGGGGGGCTCGGGGTATGGGGACACTGAAGCTTTCTTT. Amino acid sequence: CASSYSRGGSGYGDTEAFF.

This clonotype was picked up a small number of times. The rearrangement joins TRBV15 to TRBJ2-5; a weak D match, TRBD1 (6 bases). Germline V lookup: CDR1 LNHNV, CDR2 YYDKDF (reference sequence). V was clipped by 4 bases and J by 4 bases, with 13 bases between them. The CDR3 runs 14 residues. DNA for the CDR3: TGTGCCACCAGCACAGGGGCTTGGGGAGAGACCCAGTACTTC. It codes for CATSTGAWGETQYF.

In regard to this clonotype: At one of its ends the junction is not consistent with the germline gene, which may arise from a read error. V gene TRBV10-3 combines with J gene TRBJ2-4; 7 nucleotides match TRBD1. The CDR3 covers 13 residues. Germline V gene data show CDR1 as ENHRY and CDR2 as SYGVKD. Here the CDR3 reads CATSDGTESIQYF. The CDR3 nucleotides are TGTGCCACCAGTGATGGGACAGAGAGCATTCAGTACTTC.

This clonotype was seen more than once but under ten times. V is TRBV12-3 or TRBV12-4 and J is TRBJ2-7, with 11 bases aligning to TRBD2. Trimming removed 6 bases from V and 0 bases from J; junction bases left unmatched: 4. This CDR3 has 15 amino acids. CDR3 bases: TGTGCCAGCAGGGGTAGCGGGGGGGCCTCCTACGAGCAGTACTTC. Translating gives CASRGSGGASYEQYF.

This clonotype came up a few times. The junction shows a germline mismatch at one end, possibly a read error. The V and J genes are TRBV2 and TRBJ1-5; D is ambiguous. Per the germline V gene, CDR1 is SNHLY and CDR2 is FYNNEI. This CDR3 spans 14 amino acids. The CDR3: CVSSELLQLMPQHF. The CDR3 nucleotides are TGTGTCAGCAGTGAATTGCTCCAGCTTATGCCCCAGCATTTT.

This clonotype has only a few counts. The CDR3: CASSLGQVGTGTEAFF. The DNA for the CDR3 is TGCGCCAGCAGCCTGGGACAGGTAGGGACGGGGACTGAAGCTTTCTTT. The V and J genes are TRBV5-1 and TRBJ1-1; 8 bases fit TRBD1. Germline V lookup: CDR1 SGHRS, CDR2 YFSETQ. The CDR3 loop spans 16 amino acids. Losses at the gene ends were 4 bases for V and 5 bases for J; bases not matched to a gene: 13. The full variable domain, rest sourced from reference TRBV5-1 and TRBJ1-1, is KAGVTQTPRYLIKTRGQQVTLSCSPISGHRSVSWYQQTPGQGLQFLFEYFSETQRNKGNFPGRFSGRQFSNSRSEMNVSTLELGDSALYLCASSLGQVGTGTEAFFGQGTRLTVV.

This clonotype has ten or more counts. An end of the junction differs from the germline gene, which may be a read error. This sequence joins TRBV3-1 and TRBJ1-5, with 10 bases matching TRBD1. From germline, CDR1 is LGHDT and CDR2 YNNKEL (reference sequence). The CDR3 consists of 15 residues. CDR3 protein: CANSQDRGPNQPQHF. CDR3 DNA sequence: TGTGCCAACAGCCAAGACAGGGGGCCTAATCAGCCCCAGCATTTT.